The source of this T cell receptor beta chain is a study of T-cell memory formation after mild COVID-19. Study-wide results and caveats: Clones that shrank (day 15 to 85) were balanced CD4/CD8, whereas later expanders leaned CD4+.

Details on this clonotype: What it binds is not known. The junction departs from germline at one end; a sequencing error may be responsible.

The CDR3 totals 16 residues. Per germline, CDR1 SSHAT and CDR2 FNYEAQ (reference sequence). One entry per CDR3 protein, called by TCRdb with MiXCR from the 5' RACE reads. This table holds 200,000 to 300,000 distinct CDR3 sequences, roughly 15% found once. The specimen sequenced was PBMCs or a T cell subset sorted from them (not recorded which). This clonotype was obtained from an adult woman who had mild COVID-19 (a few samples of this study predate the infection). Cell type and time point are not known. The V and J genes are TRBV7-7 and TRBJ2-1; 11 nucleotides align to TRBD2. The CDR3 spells CASSISGGASYNEQFF. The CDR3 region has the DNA TGTGCTAGCAGTATTAGCGGGGGGGCCTCCTACAATGAGCAGTTCTTC.